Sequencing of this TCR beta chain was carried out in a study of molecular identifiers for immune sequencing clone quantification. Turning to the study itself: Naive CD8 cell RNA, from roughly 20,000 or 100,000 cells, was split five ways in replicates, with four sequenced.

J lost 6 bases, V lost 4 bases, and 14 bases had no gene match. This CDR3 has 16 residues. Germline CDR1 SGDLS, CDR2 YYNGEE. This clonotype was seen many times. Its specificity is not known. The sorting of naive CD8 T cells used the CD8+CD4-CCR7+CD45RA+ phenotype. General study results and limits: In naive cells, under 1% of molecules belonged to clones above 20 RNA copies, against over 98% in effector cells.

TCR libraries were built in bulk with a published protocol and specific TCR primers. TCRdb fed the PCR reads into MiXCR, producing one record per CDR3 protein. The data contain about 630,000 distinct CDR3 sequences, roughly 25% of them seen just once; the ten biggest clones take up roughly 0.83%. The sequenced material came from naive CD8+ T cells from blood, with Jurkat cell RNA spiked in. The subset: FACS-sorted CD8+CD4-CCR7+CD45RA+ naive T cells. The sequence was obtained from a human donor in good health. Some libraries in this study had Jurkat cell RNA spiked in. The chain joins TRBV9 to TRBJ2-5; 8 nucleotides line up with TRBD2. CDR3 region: CASSPHGGSGTQTQYF. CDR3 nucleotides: TGTGCCAGCAGCCCCCACGGGGGTAGCGGGACGCAGACCCAGTACTTC.